This T cell receptor beta chain was recorded in a study of CD8 T cells in ankylosing spondylitis. Overall study results and limits: The authors reported significant enrichment of disease-linked clones in matched ankylosing spondylitis synovial fluid. There was a TCR beta motif, made of roughly eight highly homologous variants, that appeared characteristic of ankylosing spondylitis blood. Prior work had noted some motif variants in reactive arthritis blood and synovial fluid.

From germline, CDR1 is DFQATT and CDR2 SNEGSKA (reference sequence). The CDR3 runs to 14 residues. Trimming removed 4 bases at V and 0 bases at J, with 9 bases between. TCR beta libraries were made by quantitative 5'-RACE with molecular barcodes. TCRdb called the 5' RACE reads again in MiXCR, with one record for every CDR3 protein. In the table there are 400,000 or so distinct CDR3 sequences, 26% of which are singletons. This clonotype has just a few counts. Its antigen is still unknown. The clonotype comes from a male donor with ankylosing spondylitis. This chain links TRBV20-1 with TRBJ1-4; D gene ambiguous. Input material: blood, either unsorted or a sorted T cell fraction (not recorded which). The DNA for the CDR3 is TGCAGTGCTAACTCCGGGGCAACTAATGAAAAACTGTTTTTT. It translates to CSANSGATNEKLFF.